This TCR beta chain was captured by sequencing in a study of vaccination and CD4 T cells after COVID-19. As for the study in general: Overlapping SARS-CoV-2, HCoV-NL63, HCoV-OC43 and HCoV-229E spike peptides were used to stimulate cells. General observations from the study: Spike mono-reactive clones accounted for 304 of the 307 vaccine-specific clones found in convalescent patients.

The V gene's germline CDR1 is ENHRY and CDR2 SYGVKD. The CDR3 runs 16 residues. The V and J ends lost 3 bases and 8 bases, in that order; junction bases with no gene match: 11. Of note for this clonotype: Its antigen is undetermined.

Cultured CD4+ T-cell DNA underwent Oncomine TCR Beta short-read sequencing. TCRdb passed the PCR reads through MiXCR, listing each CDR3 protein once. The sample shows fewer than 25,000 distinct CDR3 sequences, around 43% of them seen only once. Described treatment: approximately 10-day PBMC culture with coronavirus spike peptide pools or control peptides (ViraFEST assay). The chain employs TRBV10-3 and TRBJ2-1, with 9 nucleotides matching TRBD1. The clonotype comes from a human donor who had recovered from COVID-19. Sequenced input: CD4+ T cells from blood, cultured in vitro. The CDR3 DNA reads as TGTGCCATCAGTGAAGGACAGGGGACGGGAGTGGATGAGCAGTTCTTC. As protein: CAISEGQGTGVDEQFF.